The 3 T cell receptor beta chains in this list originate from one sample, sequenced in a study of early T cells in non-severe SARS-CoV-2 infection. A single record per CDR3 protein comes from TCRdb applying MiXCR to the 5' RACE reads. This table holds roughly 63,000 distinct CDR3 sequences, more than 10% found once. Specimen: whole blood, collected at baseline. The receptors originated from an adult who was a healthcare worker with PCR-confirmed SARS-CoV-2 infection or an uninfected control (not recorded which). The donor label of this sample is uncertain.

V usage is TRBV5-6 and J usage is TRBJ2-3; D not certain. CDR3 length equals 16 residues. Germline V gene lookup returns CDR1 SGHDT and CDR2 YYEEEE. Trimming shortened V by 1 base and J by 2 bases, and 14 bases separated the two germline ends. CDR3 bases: TGTGCCAGCAGCTTGCGACCCGGAGATTCCACAGATACGCAGTATTTT. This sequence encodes CASSLRPGDSTDTQYF.

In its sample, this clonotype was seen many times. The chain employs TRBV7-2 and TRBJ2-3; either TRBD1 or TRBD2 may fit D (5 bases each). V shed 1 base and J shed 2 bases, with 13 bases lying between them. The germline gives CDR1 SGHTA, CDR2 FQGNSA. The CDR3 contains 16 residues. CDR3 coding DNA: TGTGCCAGCAGCTTAGGCCCCCCAGGGACCACAGATACGCAGTATTTT. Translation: CASSLGPPGTTDTQYF.

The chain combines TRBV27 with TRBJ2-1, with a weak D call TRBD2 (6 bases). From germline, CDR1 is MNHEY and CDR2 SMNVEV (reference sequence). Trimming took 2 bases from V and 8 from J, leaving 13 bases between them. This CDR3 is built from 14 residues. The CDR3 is CASSLDTWGDEQFF. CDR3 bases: TGTGCCAGCAGTTTAGATACCTGGGGGGATGAGCAGTTCTTC.